This T cell receptor beta chain was sequenced during a study of cytomegalovirus exposure and HLA in healthy donors. The V and J ends lost 6 bases and 6 bases respectively, with 9 bases between them. Germline V gene sequence: CDR1 MNHNY, CDR2 SVGAGI (reference sequence). CDR3 length equals 11 residues. Both 60 Vbeta primers and 13 Jbeta primers went into the PCR. Sequencing used immunoSEQ multiplex PCR; TCRdb keeps in-frame clones, though not all of them. The sample has roughly 150,000 clones; about 75% are singletons. In regard to this clone: Its antigen is not identified.

General study results and limits: Analyses of presence and absence presupposed an approximately uniform sequencing depth across donors.

This rearrangement joins TRBV6-6 to TRBJ2-7, with D perhaps TRBD1 (6 bases). This TCR was recovered from a female donor in good health and CMV-seronegative. Material for sequencing was PBMCs. The CDR3 DNA sequence: TGTGCCAGCAGACAGGGTTCCGAGCAGTACTTC. It translates to CASRQGSEQYF.